A single sample gave rise to the 5 T cell receptor beta chains below, sequenced in a study of long-term antiretroviral therapy in people with HIV. Assay version v3.0 of immunoSEQ was used, and it was run at survey level. Libraries were prepared by immunoSEQ multiplex PCR; TCRdb keeps only in-frame clonotypes and omits some of them. The sample consists of 20,000 to 30,000 clones, around 83% of them appearing once. This material consisted of unsorted PBMCs, taken 0.4 years after starting antiretroviral therapy. The receptors were sampled from a man aged 50-60 years with HIV.

The chain couples TRBV7-9 to TRBJ1-5, with 9 bases fitting TRBD1. This CDR3 has 17 amino acids. The J segment lost 2 bases and the V segment lost 3 bases, leaving 8 bases of the junction unmatched. Germline-derived CDR1 and CDR2 are SEHNR and FQNEAQ (reference sequence). The DNA of the CDR3 is TGTGCCAGCAGCTTCCACAGGGGGCTAGATGGCAATCAGCCCCAGCATTTT. Residues: CASSFHRGLDGNQPQHF.

V usage is TRBV7-9 and J usage is TRBJ1-2; D not resolved. Germline values: CDR1 SEHNR, CDR2 FQNEAQ (reference sequence). The CDR3 has 14 amino acids. Trimming cost V 3 bases and J 5 bases, with 13 bases left between them. DNA of the CDR3: TGTGCCAGCAGCTTTGCGACGGTGGTGTATGGCTACACCTTC. It specifies CASSFATVVYGYTF. Full variable domain (remainder filled in from reference TRBV7-9 and TRBJ1-2): DTGVSQNPRHKITKRGQNVTFRCDPISEHNRLYWYRQTLGQGPEFLTYFQNEAQLEKSRLLSDRFSAERPKGSFSTLEIQRTEQGDSAMYLCASSFATVVYGYTFGSGTRLTVV.

The rearrangement uses TRBV7-2 and TRBJ1-1; the match to TRBD1 covers 9 bases. CDR3 length: 16 amino acids. Per the germline V gene, CDR1 is SGHTA and CDR2 is FQGNSA. Losses at the gene ends were 1 base for V and 5 bases for J; bases not matched to a gene: 8. The CDR3 DNA reads TGTGCCAGCAGCTTAGAACGGGGGACAGGGAGGACTGAAGCTTTCTTT. It is translated as CASSLERGTGRTEAFF. Filled out from reference TRBV7-2 and TRBJ1-1, the complete variable domain reads GAGVSQSPSNKVTEKGKDVELRCDPISGHTALYWYRQSLGQGLEFLIYFQGNSAPDKSGLPSDRFSAERTGGSVSTLTIQRTQQEDSAVYLCASSLERGTGRTEAFFGQGTRLTVV.

The DNA of the CDR3 is TGCGCCAGCAGCCCGGGACAGCCCTATGGCTACACCTTC. Its protein product is CASSPGQPYGYTF. V is TRBV5-1 and J is TRBJ1-2; 7 nucleotides match TRBD1. CDR1 and CDR2 from the germline V gene are SGHRS and YFSETQ. V dropped 4 bases and J dropped 4; count of bases not matched to a gene: 4. The CDR3 runs to 13 residues.

This clone has only a few counts. V and J are TRBV9 and TRBJ1-5; D is unclear. Trimming removed 0 bases from V and 0 bases from J, with 4 bases in between. Germline CDR1 reads SGDLS; CDR2 reads YYNGEE. The CDR3 contains 14 residues. This CDR3 is CASSVGDSNQPQHF. Written as DNA, the CDR3 is TGTGCCAGCAGCGTAGGGGATAGCAATCAGCCCCAGCATTTT.